This entry is about one TCR beta chain. The record originates from a study of blood T cell repertoires in COVID-19. Clones were read by immunoSEQ multiplex PCR, and TCRdb kept only the in-frame ones, dropping some. The sample yields approximately 270,000 clones, roughly 88% seen once. Per the germline V gene, CDR1 is SGHRS and CDR2 is YFSETQ. CDR3 size: 15 residues. J was trimmed by 3 bases and V by 4 bases; bases with no gene match: 6. The chain carries TRBV5-1 and TRBJ2-5, with TRBD2 identical over 10 bases. The origin of this receptor is a man older than 75 with acute or convalescent COVID-19. The sequenced sample consisted of peripheral blood. The CDR3 sequence is CASSPLAGIEETQYF. CDR3 nucleotide sequence: TGCGCCAGCAGCCCACTAGCGGGGATTGAAGAGACCCAGTACTTC.